These T cell receptor beta chains were read from a single sample in a study of blood T cell repertoires in COVID-19. Assay: immunoSEQ multiplex PCR; the TCRdb copy retains only in-frame clones and omits some. The data show 250,000 to 350,000 clones, 70% to 90% seen once. The sequencing sample was made of PBMCs or T cells enriched from blood (not recorded which). These receptors all come from a woman aged 25 to 45 who had recovered from COVID-19. Each CDR3 is given with its conserved first and last residue. D genes are given only for firm matches. Some rows have no size entry. The others give once, few or many, or a class for an expanded clone.

clone size	J gene	CDR3 length	D gene	V gene	CDR3 protein	CDR3 DNA
.	TRBJ1-1	14	.	TRBV5-1	CASSFTGSNTEAFF	TGCGCCAGCAGCTTTACAGGTTCCAACACTGAAGCTTTCTTT
once	TRBJ1-2	13	.	TRBV2	CASQPRAARGYTF	TGTGCCAGCCAACCCAGGGCAGCCCGTGGCTACACCTTC
.	TRBJ1-5	13	.	TRBV18	CASSPAINQPQHF	TGTGCCAGCTCACCGGCCATAAATCAGCCCCAGCATTTT
.	TRBJ1-1	14	.	TRBV3-1/TRBV3-2	CASSRAGSNTEAFF	TGTGCCAGCAGCCGCGCGGGATCGAACACTGAAGCTTTCTTT
few	TRBJ2-1	15	.	TRBV5-8	CASSFPDSHYNEQFF	TGTGCCAGCAGCTTTCCAGACAGCCACTACAATGAGCAGTTCTTC
.	TRBJ2-7	14	TRBD2	TRBV18	CASSPGTTPNEQYF	TGTGCCAGCTCCCCCGGGACTACACCTAACGAGCAGTACTTC
once	TRBJ1-5	16	.	TRBV28	CASRPTVEVSNQPQHF	TGTGCCAGCAGACCGACAGTCGAGGTTAGCAATCAGCCCCAGCATTTT
.	TRBJ1-2	13	TRBD1	TRBV7-9	CASSRQGPYGYTF	TGTGCCAGCAGTAGACAGGGCCCCTATGGCTACACCTTC
once	TRBJ1-2	12	.	TRBV19	CASWEAAGGYTF	TGTGCCAGTTGGGAGGCGGCTGGCGGCTACACCTTC
.	TRBJ2-5	15	TRBD2	TRBV2	CASSASGPALETQYF	TGTGCCAGCAGCGCTAGCGGTCCTGCCTTGGAGACCCAGTACTTC
.	TRBJ2-1	18	TRBD2	TRBV11-3	CASSSQPQLAGVDNEQFF	TGTGCCAGCAGCTCCCAGCCGCAACTAGCGGGGGTCGACAATGAGCAGTTCTTC
.	TRBJ2-7	15	TRBD2	TRBV15	CATSRDLAGGYEQYF	TGTGCCACCAGCAGAGATCTAGCGGGGGGATACGAGCAGTACTTC
.	TRBJ2-5	14	TRBD1	TRBV3-1/TRBV3-2	CASSQVTGEETQYF	TGTGCCAGCAGCCAAGTTACAGGGGAAGAGACCCAGTACTTC
.	TRBJ1-4	15	TRBD1	TRBV19	CASTRRGQGGEKLFF	TGTGCCAGTACAAGGAGGGGGCAAGGAGGTGAAAAACTGTTTTTT
.	TRBJ1-2	14	.	TRBV29-1	CSVEDSAVRSGYTF	TGCAGCGTTGAAGATTCGGCGGTCCGAAGCGGCTACACCTTC
.	TRBJ2-1	14	.	TRBV27	CASSLVYSYNEQFF	TGTGCCAGCAGCCTAGTCTACTCCTACAATGAGCAGTTCTTC
.	TRBJ2-2	14	TRBD1	TRBV19	CATRGTGTAGELFF	TGTGCCACCCGGGGGACAGGGACAGCCGGGGAGCTGTTTTTT
once	TRBJ2-7	15	.	TRBV12-1	CARSGRGRGDYEQYF	TGTGCCAGGAGTGGGCGAGGCAGGGGCGACTACGAGCAGTACTTC
.	TRBJ2-5	16	TRBD2	TRBV3-1/TRBV3-2	CASSQGPAGGRETQYF	TGTGCCAGCAGCCAAGGGCCTGCGGGGGGGAGGGAGACCCAGTACTTC
.	TRBJ1-6	15	.	TRBV28	CASSLRRARDSPLHF	TGTGCCAGCAGTTTAAGGAGGGCGAGGGATTCACCCCTCCACTTT
.	TRBJ1-1	13	.	TRBV7-8	CASSRGMNTEAFF	TGTGCCAGCAGCCGAGGTATGAACACTGAAGCTTTCTTT
.	TRBJ1-1	15	.	TRBV7-9	CASSLVVGDYTEAFF	TGTGCCAGCAGCTTAGTCGTAGGGGACTACACTGAAGCTTTCTTT
.	TRBJ1-2	15	TRBD1	TRBV30	CAWSVPGTGGRGYTF	TGTGCCTGGAGTGTTCCCGGGACAGGAGGTCGCGGCTACACCTTC
once	TRBJ1-1	13	.	TRBV7-2	CASSLDRNTEAFF	TGTGCCAGCAGCTTAGATAGGAACACTGAAGCTTTCTTT
.	TRBJ1-1	15	TRBD1	TRBV3-1/TRBV3-2	CASSLDRTGHTEAFF	TGTGCCAGCAGCCTTGACAGGACAGGCCACACTGAAGCTTTCTTT
few	TRBJ2-1	17	.	TRBV18	CASSLLSRGPGGNEQFF	TGTGCCAGCTCACTCTTGTCTCGGGGACCCGGAGGGAATGAGCAGTTCTTC
.	TRBJ2-7	12	.	TRBV19	CASSLPGSEQYF	TGTGCCAGTAGTCTGCCGGGGAGCGAGCAGTACTTC
.	TRBJ1-6	14	TRBD1	TRBV7-3	CASSLGTGGSPLHF	TGTGCCAGCAGCTTAGGGACAGGGGGTTCACCCCTCCACTTT
.	TRBJ2-2	15	TRBD2	TRBV6-4	CASSELAGDTGELFF	TGTGCCAGCAGTGAACTAGCGGGAGACACCGGGGAGCTGTTTTTT
.	TRBJ2-7	14	.	TRBV27	CASSFRVSSYEQYF	TGTGCCAGCAGTTTCAGGGTTAGTTCCTACGAGCAGTACTTC
.	TRBJ2-7	14	.	TRBV2	CASSRDISSYEQYF	TGTGCCAGCAGTCGGGACATCAGCTCCTACGAGCAGTACTTC
.	TRBJ1-5	15	.	TRBV5-1	CASSLEGLWNQPQHF	TGCGCCAGCAGCTTGGAAGGACTGTGGAACCAGCCCCAGCATTTT
.	TRBJ1-1	12	.	TRBV30	CAWKAGGTEAFF	TGTGCCTGGAAGGCCGGGGGCACTGAAGCTTTCTTT
.	TRBJ1-6	16	TRBD1	TRBV5-1	CASSLNRGQGNSPLHF	TGCGCCAGCAGCTTAAACCGCGGACAGGGTAATTCACCCCTCCACTTT
.	TRBJ2-2	15	TRBD1	TRBV4-1	CASSRSGTGTGELFF	TGCGCCAGCAGCCGTTCCGGGACAGGGACCGGGGAGCTGTTTTTT
.	TRBJ2-3	18	TRBD2	TRBV27	CASSLILSGRYLTDTQYF	TGTGCCAGCAGTTTAATCCTTAGCGGGAGATATCTCACAGATACGCAGTATTTT
few	TRBJ1-3	13	.	TRBV19	CASSRIRGDTIYF	TGTGCCAGTAGTCGAATCAGGGGTGACACCATATATTTT
.	TRBJ1-3	15	.	TRBV3-1/TRBV3-2	CASSQRQGTRNTIYF	TGTGCCAGCAGCCAAAGGCAGGGGACGAGAAACACCATATATTTT
.	TRBJ1-4	13	.	TRBV28	CASSLGREAKLFF	TGTGCCAGCAGTCTGGGCAGGGAAGCAAAACTGTTTTTT
.	TRBJ1-1	16	TRBD1	TRBV27	CASSYLRTGENTEAFF	TGTGCCAGCAGTTACTTAAGGACAGGGGAGAACACTGAAGCTTTCTTT
.	TRBJ2-5	15	TRBD2	TRBV28	CASHPGLVIQETQYF	TGTGCCAGCCATCCGGGACTAGTGATACAAGAGACCCAGTACTTC
.	TRBJ2-7	14	.	TRBV27	CASSRGTAAIEQYF	TGTGCCAGCAGTAGGGGGACGGCCGCTATTGAGCAGTACTTC
.	TRBJ1-2	13	.	TRBV12-3/TRBV12-4	CASGGPSVYGYTF	TGTGCCAGCGGAGGACCGTCAGTCTATGGCTACACCTTC
.	TRBJ2-3	16	TRBD2	TRBV27	CASSLTGGGTTDTQYF	TGTGCCAGCAGTTTAACAGGCGGGGGGACCACAGATACGCAGTATTTT
.	TRBJ2-7	16	.	TRBV7-9	CASSLTPVTGSYEQYF	TGTGCCAGCAGCTTAACCCCCGTGACAGGCTCCTACGAGCAGTACTTC
.	TRBJ1-1	16	.	TRBV11-2	CASSLSSTASGTEAFF	TGTGCCAGCAGCTTATCCTCGACAGCCTCGGGCACTGAAGCTTTCTTT
.	TRBJ2-6	13	.	TRBV27	CASSPSGANVLTF	TGTGCCAGCAGTCCTTCCGGGGCCAACGTCCTGACTTTC